The entry below gives a single TCR beta chain sequence along with its context. This specimen belongs to a study of blood T cell repertoires in COVID-19. Across the whole study: Acute and convalescent COVID-19 samples came from the United States, Italy and Spain. PBMCs, B-cell-depleted T cells, or T cells were the source of the cDNA or gDNA that made up the material.

Authors' methods: Amplification of reference gene primers provided the estimated nucleated cell counts. Profiled with immunoSEQ multiplex PCR; TCRdb holds only in-frame clones, not every one. The V and J calls and clone size come from that table; D and trimming were worked out from the DNA. The repertoire holds more than 70,000 clones, approximately 86% seen once, with roughly 20% in the top ten. Trimming took 3 bases from V and 7 from J, leaving 8 bases between them. The germline CDR1 and CDR2 sequences are KGHDR and SFDVKD. CDR3 length: 12 residues. The source material was peripheral blood. The clonotype was recovered from a woman older than 75 with acute or convalescent COVID-19. The V gene is TRBV24-1, the J gene TRBJ1-2, with D unclear. The CDR3 DNA reads TGTGCCACCAGTGATGGGGAGCGTGGCTACACCTTC. It specifies CATSDGERGYTF.